This T cell receptor beta chain originates from a study of blood T cell repertoires in COVID-19. Measured with immunoSEQ multiplex PCR; TCRdb has only the in-frame clones, and not every one. The profile covers 370,000 or so clones, with around 87% appearing a single time and 1% to 1.5% taken by the ten largest. There are 15 residues in the CDR3. The junction had 7 bases not matched to a gene; V was cut back by 3 bases and J by 3 bases. Germline V gene data show CDR1 as DFQATT and CDR2 as SNEGSKA (reference sequence). The sample consisted of PBMCs or T cells enriched from blood (not recorded which). The rearrangement links TRBV20-1 to TRBJ2-1, with TRBD1 matching 8 bases. The sequence was collected from a young man who had recovered from COVID-19. The DNA of the CDR3 is TGCAGTGCTAGTCTTTCCGGACAGGGCTACAATGAGCAGTTCTTC. This encodes CSASLSGQGYNEQFF.